The T cell receptor beta chain under discussion was sequenced for a study of blood T cells in healthy people across ages. Study conclusions and caveats: Underestimates were what the diversity estimates from one million T cells were considered to be.

This clonotype was seen only a few times. The antigen is undetermined. A second about 7 to 11 cycle PCR used barcoded and J-beta primers. TCRdb called the 5' RACE reads again in MiXCR, with one record for every CDR3 protein. Of over a million distinct CDR3 sequences listed, approximately 25% are singletons. The V gene lost 7 bases and the J gene lost 0 bases, with 17 bases spanning the gap. The CDR3 extends over 16 amino acids. CDR1 is MNHNY and CDR2 is SVGAGI in the germline V gene (reference sequence). These data also featured in a second study, about T cells of mothers and their children.

This TCR was sampled from a girl aged 2-10 years in good health. The sequencing input was blood. This chain uses TRBV6-6 with TRBJ2-3; D not resolved. This chain's CDR3 is CASIILGFTSTDTQYF. The CDR3 DNA follows: TGTGCCAGCATCATACTGGGATTCACTAGCACAGATACGCAGTATTTT.